This T cell receptor beta chain was recorded in a study of a mutant IDH1 vaccine in newly diagnosed glioma. Study at large: Before enrollment, the patients had been treated with radiotherapy alone, temozolomide alone, or both together. Most of them had received both. Week 35 held visit V12, while week 47 held visit V13.

Comments on this clone: Its antigen remains unknown.

Study-wide results and limits: Around 93% of patients showed vaccine-induced immune responses across multiple MHC alleles.

The V end lost 5 bases, the J end lost 2 bases, and 13 bases lay between the germline ends. Germline V gene lookup returns CDR1 SEHNR and CDR2 FQNEAQ (reference sequence). The CDR3 has 15 residues. Here immunoSEQ multiplex PCR was the method, and the copy in TCRdb shows in-frame clones only, minus some. The data hold about 85,000 clones, with roughly 90% observed a single time. Time point of the sample: week 47, end of study. Every single dose of the vaccine, 300 ug of mutant IDH1 20-mer peptide, came with topical imiquimod. The donors had new WHO grade 3 or 4 astrocytomas; these were IDH1-mutant and ATRX-lost.

Sequencing was performed on PBMCs, taken from a glioma patient whose treatment included an IDH1 peptide vaccine. The sequence derives from a woman aged 45-65 years with glioma. This chain uses TRBV7-9 with TRBJ2-1; D might be TRBD1 or TRBD2, each matching 5 bases. The CDR3 DNA sequence: TGTGCCAGCAGCGACCGGGACCCCCCCTACAATGAGCAGTTCTTC. Encoded protein: CASSDRDPPYNEQFF. The whole variable domain, remainder taken from reference TRBV7-9 and TRBJ2-1, is DTGVSQNPRHKITKRGQNVTFRCDPISEHNRLYWYRQTLGQGPEFLTYFQNEAQLEKSRLLSDRFSAERPKGSFSTLEIQRTEQGDSAMYLCASSDRDPPYNEQFFGPGTRLTVL.